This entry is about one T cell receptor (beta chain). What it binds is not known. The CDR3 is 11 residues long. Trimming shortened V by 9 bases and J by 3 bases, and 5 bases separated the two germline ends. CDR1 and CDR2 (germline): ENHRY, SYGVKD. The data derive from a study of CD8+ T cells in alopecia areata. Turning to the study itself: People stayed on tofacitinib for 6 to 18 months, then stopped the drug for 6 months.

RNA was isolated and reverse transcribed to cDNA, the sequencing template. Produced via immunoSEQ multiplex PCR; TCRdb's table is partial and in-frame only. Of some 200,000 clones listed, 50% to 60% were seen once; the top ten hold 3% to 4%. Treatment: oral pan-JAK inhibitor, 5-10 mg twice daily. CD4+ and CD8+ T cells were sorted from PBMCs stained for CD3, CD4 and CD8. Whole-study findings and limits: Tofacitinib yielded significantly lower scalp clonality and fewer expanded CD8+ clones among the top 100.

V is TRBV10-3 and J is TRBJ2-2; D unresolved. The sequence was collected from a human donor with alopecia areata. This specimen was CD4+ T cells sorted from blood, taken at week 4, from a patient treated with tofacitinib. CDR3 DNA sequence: TGTGCCATAAGCGACACCGGGGAGCTGTTTTTT. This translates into CAISDTGELFF.